A single TCR beta chain is shown here with its context. The entry originates in a study of blood T cell repertoires in COVID-19. Study as a whole: Sites in the United States, Italy and Spain provided acute and convalescent COVID-19 samples.

Study processing details: By means of reference gene primer amplification, nucleated cell counts were estimated. The method was immunoSEQ multiplex PCR; TCRdb's version includes in-frame clones alone and lacks a portion of them. V, J and clone size are those of that table, while D and trimming were read from the DNA. The sample shows about 200,000 clones, 70% to 90% of them seen only once. Material: peripheral blood. This clonotype was obtained from a man between 60 and 75 years old with COVID-19, enrolled during active disease.

The CDR3 DNA reads TGCGCCAGCAGCTTGACAAGAATCGACGAGCAGTACTTC. As protein: CASSLTRIDEQYF. The chain has TRBV5-1 and TRBJ2-7, with D unclear. Trimming took 1 base from V and 5 from J, leaving 10 bases between them. The germline gives CDR1 SGHRS, CDR2 YFSETQ. The CDR3 is 13 amino acids.